Listed below are T cell receptor beta chains from one sample, sequenced in a study of shared clonotypes between healthy human individuals. Generated by immunoSEQ multiplex PCR, the TCRdb table keeps only in-frame clones and is missing some. The table shows roughly 2,000,000 clones, with about 95% occurring only once. The sample taken for sequencing was naive CD8+ T cells sorted from blood. The receptor set was obtained from a man younger than 35 in good health. The CDR3 runs from the conserved cysteine through the conserved F or W. Fields, in order: D gene, V gene, J gene, clone size, CDR3 DNA, CDR3 protein. The D gene is left open where the match is weak. Size is omitted from some rows. Given values are once, few, many or a class for expanded clones.

TRBD1,TRBV5-1,TRBJ1-1,once,TGCGCCAGCAGCACCACAGGGGGCATAGTGGACACTGAAGCTTTCTTT,CASSTTGGIVDTEAFF
.,TRBV5-8,TRBJ2-2,.,TGTGCCAGCAGCCCTTGGGCCGGGGAGCTGTTTTTT,CASSPWAGELFF
TRBD2,TRBV30,TRBJ2-3,.,TGTGCCTGGAGTGTACTGGAGCGGGGCTCAGATACGCAGTATTTT,CAWSVLERGSDTQYF
.,TRBV6-1,TRBJ1-1,.,TGTGCCAGCAGTGAGGACTTTGGAGCTTTCTTT,CASSEDFGAFF
TRBD2,TRBV5-4,TRBJ2-7,.,TGTGCCAGCAGCTTGGGCGGGAGTAGCTCCTACGAGCAGTACTTC,CASSLGGSSSYEQYF
.,TRBV7-9,TRBJ1-2,.,TGTGCCAGCAGCTTAGCCTTGGTGGAGGAGATCTATGGCTACACCTTC,CASSLALVEEIYGYTF
TRBD2,TRBV27,TRBJ2-7,.,TGTGCCAGCAGTTTATCTGCGGGAGAAACCTACGAGCAGTACTTC,CASSLSAGETYEQYF
TRBD1,TRBV2,TRBJ1-2,.,TGTGCCAGCAGTATTTCCGGGACAGGGGGGCTCTATGGCTACACCTTC,CASSISGTGGLYGYTF
TRBD2,TRBV5-6,TRBJ2-1,.,TGTGCCAGCAGCTTGGAGCTAGCGGGGGGCCAGGAAGGGCAGTTCTTC,CASSLELAGGQEGQFF
.,TRBV7-9,TRBJ2-7,.,TGTGCCAGCAGCTTAGTAACCCTCCCCCACGAGCAGTACTTC,CASSLVTLPHEQYF
TRBD1,TRBV15,TRBJ2-7,.,TGTGCCACCAGCAGAGATTGGGCAGGGGGCATGTACGAGCAGTACTTC,CATSRDWAGGMYEQYF
.,TRBV7-9,TRBJ1-4,.,TGTGCCAGCGCCGGGGAGGCATCCTTCGGTGAAAAACTGTTTTTT,CASAGEASFGEKLFF
.,TRBV5-6,TRBJ2-7,.,TGTGCCAGCAGCCCGGAATGGGGCGGGGAGCAGTACTTC,CASSPEWGGEQYF
TRBD2,TRBV7-8,TRBJ2-3,.,TGTGCCAGCAGCCTCCCGGGACTAGCGGGAGTGGATACGCAGTATTTT,CASSLPGLAGVDTQYF
TRBD1,TRBV18,TRBJ2-2,once,TGTGCCAGCTCACCATCGCCAGGGACAGCGAACACCGGGGAGCTGTTTTTT,CASSPSPGTANTGELFF
.,TRBV7-9,TRBJ2-7,.,TGTGCCAGCAGCGTGGCCTACGAGCAGTACTTC,CASSVAYEQYF
TRBD2,TRBV27,TRBJ2-7,.,TGTGCCAGCAGTTTCGGGACTACCAGCTACGAGCAGTACTTC,CASSFGTTSYEQYF
TRBD2,TRBV2,TRBJ2-2,.,TGTGCCAGCAGTGCTTTGGGACTAGCGGGGTACACCGGGGAGCTGTTTTTT,CASSALGLAGYTGELFF
.,TRBV7-9,TRBJ1-1,.,TGTGCCAGCAGCTTCGACTGGGACACTGAAGCTTTCTTT,CASSFDWDTEAFF
TRBD1,TRBV7-6,TRBJ2-7,.,TGTGCCAGCAGCTCCGGGACAGGGGTCTACGAGCAGTACTTC,CASSSGTGVYEQYF
.,TRBV19,TRBJ1-2,.,TGTGCCAGTAGTATAGATCTGGAGATGCCCATATCTGGCTACACCTTC,CASSIDLEMPISGYTF
.,TRBV6-5,TRBJ2-7,.,TGTGCCAGCAGTCCCGGGTTTTCCTACGAGCAGTACTTC,CASSPGFSYEQYF
.,TRBV5-1,TRBJ1-1,.,TGCGCCAGCAGCGTGGAGGACAGTACGTTTGAAGCTTTCTTT,CASSVEDSTFEAFF
TRBD1,TRBV7-2,TRBJ2-7,.,TGTGCCAGCAGCTACTGGACAGGGGAAGCTTACGAGCAGTACTTC,CASSYWTGEAYEQYF
.,TRBV4-3,TRBJ2-2,.,TGCGCCAGCAGCCAAGGCACCGGGGAGCTGTTTTTT,CASSQGTGELFF
TRBD1,TRBV13,TRBJ1-6,.,TGTGCCAGCAGCCGACGGGACAGGGGTTCTTCACCCCTCCACTTT,CASSRRDRGSSPLHF
.,TRBV19,TRBJ1-1,once,TGTGCCAGTAGTATAGTCTCTACAGTGAACACTGAAGCTTTCTTT,CASSIVSTVNTEAFF
TRBD1,TRBV28,TRBJ2-5,.,TGTGCCAGCAGTTCCCGGGACAGGGTAGGAATGTACCAAGAGACCCAGTACTTC,CASSSRDRVGMYQETQYF
.,TRBV9,TRBJ1-2,once,TGTGCCAGCAGCGTAGAGGGACAACCAAACTATGGCTACACCTTC,CASSVEGQPNYGYTF
.,TRBV27,TRBJ2-7,once,TGTGCCAGCAGTTTAGGCGGGGAGAGCGAGCAGTACTTC,CASSLGGESEQYF
.,TRBV6-1,TRBJ1-2,.,TGTGCCAGCAGTGACCCCCAGGATCTCTATGGCTACACCTTC,CASSDPQDLYGYTF
.,TRBV9,TRBJ2-1,.,TGTGCCAGCAGCGTAGTTGACAGCAATGAGCAGTTCTTC,CASSVVDSNEQFF
.,TRBV21-1,TRBJ1-5,.,TGTGCCAGCAGCAGGTCCCGGGACAGGGAAAGTTGGAATCAGCCCCAGCATTTT,CASSRSRDRESWNQPQHF
.,TRBV29-1,TRBJ2-7,.,TGCAGCGTTGAGTCAGGGGAGTCCTACGAGCAGTACTTC,CSVESGESYEQYF
.,TRBV28,TRBJ2-7,.,TGTGCCAGCAGTCTCTCGGGAGGGGGCTATGGCGAGCAGTACTTC,CASSLSGGGYGEQYF
TRBD2,TRBV6-1,TRBJ2-3,.,TGTGCCAGCAGTGAAGCCCTAGCGGGGGGATACACAGATACGCAGTATTTT,CASSEALAGGYTDTQYF
TRBD2,TRBV4-3,TRBJ2-4,.,TGCGCCAGCAGCCAAGATCGGGAGGGATTGGGAAACATTCAGTACTTC,CASSQDREGLGNIQYF